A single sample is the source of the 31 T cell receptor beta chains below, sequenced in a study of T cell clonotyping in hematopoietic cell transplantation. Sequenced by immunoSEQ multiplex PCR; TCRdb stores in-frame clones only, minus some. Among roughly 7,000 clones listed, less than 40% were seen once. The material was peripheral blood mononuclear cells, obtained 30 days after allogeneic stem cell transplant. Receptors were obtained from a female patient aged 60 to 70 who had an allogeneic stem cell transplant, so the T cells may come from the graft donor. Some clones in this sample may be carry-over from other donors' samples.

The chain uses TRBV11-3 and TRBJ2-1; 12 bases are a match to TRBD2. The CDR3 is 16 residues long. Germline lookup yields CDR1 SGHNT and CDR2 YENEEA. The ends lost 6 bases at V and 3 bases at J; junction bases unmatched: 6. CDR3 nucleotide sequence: TGTGCCAGCAGGCCTAAGACTAGCGGGAGCTACAATGAGCAGTTCTTC. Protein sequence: CASRPKTSGSYNEQFF. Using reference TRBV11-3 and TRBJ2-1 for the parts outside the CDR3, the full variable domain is EAGVVQSPRYKIIEKKQPVAFWCNPISGHNTLYWYLQNLGQGPELLIRYENEEAVDDSQLPKDRFSAERLKGVDSTLKIQPAELGDSAVYLCASRPKTSGSYNEQFFGPGTRLTVL.

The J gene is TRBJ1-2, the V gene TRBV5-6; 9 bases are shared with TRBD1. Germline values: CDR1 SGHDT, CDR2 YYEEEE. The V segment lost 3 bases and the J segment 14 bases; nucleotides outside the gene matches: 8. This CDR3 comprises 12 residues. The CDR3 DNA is TGTGCCAGCAGCTGGACAGGGGAGGCGCAGACCTTC. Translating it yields CASSWTGEAQTF.

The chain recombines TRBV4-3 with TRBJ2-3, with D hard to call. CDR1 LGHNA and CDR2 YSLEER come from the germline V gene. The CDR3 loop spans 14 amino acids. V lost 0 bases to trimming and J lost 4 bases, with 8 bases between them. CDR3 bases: TGCGCCAGCAGCCAAGATCTAGAGGCAGATACGCAGTATTTT. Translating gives CASSQDLEADTQYF.

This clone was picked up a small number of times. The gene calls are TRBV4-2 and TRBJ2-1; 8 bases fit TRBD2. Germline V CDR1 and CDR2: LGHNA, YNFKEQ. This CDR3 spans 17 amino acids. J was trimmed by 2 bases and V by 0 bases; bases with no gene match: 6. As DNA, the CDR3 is TGTGCCAGCAGCCAAGATTTGGCGGGAGGACCCTACAATGAGCAGTTCTTC. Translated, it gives CASSQDLAGGPYNEQFF.

In DNA, the CDR3 is TGCAGCGCCGGGACAAAAAACACTGAAGCTTTCTTT. It is translated as CSAGTKNTEAFF. This chain connects TRBV29-1 to TRBJ1-1; a possible D gene is TRBD1 (6 bases). Germline assignment: CDR1 SQVTM and CDR2 ANQGSEA. This CDR3 contains 12 residues. The V end was cut by 7 bases, the J end by 2 bases, with 11 bases between.

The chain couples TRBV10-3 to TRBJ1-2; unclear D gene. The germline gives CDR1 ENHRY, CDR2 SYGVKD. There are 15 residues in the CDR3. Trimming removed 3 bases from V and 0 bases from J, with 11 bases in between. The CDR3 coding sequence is TGTGCCATCAGTGATATCGAGGGTTCTAACTATGGCTACACCTTC. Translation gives CAISDIEGSNYGYTF.

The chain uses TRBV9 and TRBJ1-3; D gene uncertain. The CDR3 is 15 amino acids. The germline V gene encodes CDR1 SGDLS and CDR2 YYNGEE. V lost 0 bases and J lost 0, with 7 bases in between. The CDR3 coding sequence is TGTGCCAGCAGCGTAGGGGCTAGCTCTGGAAACACCATATATTTT. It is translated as CASSVGASSGNTIYF.

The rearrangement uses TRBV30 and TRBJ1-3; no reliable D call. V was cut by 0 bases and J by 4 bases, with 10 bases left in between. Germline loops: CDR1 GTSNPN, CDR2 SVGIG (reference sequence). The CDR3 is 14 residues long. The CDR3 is CAWSVSGRGNTIYF. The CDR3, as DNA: TGTGCCTGGAGTGTATCCGGGAGAGGAAACACCATATATTTT. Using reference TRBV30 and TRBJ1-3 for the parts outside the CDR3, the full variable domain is SQTIHQWPATLVQPVGSPLSLECTVEGTSNPNLYWYRQAAGRGLQLLFYSVGIGQISSEVPQNLSASRPQDRQFILSSKKLLLSDSGFYLCAWSVSGRGNTIYFGEGSWLTVV.

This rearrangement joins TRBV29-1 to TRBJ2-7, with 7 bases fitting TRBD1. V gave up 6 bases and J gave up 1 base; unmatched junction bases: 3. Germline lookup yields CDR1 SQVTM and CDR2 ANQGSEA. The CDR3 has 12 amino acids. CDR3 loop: CSVRQGSYEQYF. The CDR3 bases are TGCAGCGTAAGACAGGGATCCTACGAGCAGTACTTC.

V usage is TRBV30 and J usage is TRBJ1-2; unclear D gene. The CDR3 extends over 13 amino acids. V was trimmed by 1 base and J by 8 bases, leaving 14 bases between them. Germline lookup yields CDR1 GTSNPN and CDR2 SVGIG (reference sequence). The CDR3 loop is CAWSAVITAGYTF. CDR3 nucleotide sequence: TGTGCCTGGAGTGCCGTAATAACAGCGGGCTACACCTTC.

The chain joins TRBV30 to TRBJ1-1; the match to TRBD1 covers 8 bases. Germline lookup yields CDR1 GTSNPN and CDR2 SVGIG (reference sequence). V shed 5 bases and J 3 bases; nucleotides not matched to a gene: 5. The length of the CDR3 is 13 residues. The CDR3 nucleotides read TGTGCCTGGTCCCCGGACAGGGACACTGAAGCTTTCTTT. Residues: CAWSPDRDTEAFF.

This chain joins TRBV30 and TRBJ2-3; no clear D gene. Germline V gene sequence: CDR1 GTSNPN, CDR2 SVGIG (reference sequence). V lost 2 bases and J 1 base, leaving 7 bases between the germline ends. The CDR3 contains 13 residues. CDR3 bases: TGTGCCTGGAGTCCGTGGGGCACAGATACGCAGTATTTT. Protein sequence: CAWSPWGTDTQYF. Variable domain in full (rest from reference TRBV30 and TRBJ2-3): SQTIHQWPATLVQPVGSPLSLECTVEGTSNPNLYWYRQAAGRGLQLLFYSVGIGQISSEVPQNLSASRPQDRQFILSSKKLLLSDSGFYLCAWSPWGTDTQYFGPGTRLTVL.

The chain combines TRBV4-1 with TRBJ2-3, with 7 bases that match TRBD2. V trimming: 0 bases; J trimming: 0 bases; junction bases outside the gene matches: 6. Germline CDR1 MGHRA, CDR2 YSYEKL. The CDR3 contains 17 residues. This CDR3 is CASSQDKGTISTDTQYF. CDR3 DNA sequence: TGCGCCAGCAGCCAAGATAAGGGGACTATTAGCACAGATACGCAGTATTTT.

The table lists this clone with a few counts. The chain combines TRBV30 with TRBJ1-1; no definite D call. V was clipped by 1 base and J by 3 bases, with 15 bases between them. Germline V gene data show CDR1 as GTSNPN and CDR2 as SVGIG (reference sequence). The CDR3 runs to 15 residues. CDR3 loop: CAWSAYPWGDTEAFF. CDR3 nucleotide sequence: TGTGCCTGGAGTGCCTACCCATGGGGTGACACTGAAGCTTTCTTT.

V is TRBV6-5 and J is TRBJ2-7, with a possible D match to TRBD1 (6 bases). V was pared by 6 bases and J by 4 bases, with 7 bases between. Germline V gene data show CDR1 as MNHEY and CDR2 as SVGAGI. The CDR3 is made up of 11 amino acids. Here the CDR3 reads CASSRGYEQYF. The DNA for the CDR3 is TGTGCCAGCAGCAGGGGATACGAGCAGTACTTC.

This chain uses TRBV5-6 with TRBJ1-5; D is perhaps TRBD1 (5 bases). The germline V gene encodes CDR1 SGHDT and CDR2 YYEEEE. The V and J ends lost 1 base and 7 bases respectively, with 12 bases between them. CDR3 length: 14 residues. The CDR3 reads CASSLWVGTQPQHF. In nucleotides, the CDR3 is TGTGCCAGCAGCTTGTGGGTAGGGACCCAGCCCCAGCATTTT.

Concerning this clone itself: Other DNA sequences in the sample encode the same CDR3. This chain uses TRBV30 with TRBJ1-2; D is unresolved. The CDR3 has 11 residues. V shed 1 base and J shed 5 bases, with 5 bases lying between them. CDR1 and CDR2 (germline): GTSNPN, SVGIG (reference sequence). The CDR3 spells CAWSGSYGYTF. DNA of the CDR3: TGTGCCTGGAGTGGGAGTTATGGCTACACCTTC.

The CDR3 DNA reads as TGCGCCAGCAGCTTGGTGGGGAGCCCGGAGGGGGCCCAGCATTTT. Its protein product is CASSLVGSPEGAQHF. This chain connects TRBV5-1 to TRBJ1-5, with D perhaps TRBD1 (6 bases). The CDR3 sequence is 15 residues long. Trimming took off 0 bases at V and 11 bases at J, with 18 bases between the two ends. Germline lookup yields CDR1 SGHRS and CDR2 YFSETQ.

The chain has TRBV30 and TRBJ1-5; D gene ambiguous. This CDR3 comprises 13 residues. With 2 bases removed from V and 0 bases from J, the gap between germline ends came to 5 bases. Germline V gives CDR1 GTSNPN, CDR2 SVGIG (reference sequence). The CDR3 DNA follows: TGTGCCTGGAGTTTGTCTAGCAATCAGCCCCAGCATTTT. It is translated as CAWSLSSNQPQHF.

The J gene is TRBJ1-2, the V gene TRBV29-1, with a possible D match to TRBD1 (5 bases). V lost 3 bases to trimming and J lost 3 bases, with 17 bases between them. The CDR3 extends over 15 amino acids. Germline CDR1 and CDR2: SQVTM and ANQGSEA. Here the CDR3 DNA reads TGCAGCGTTGAGGCCGGGGGGGATTGGGACTATGGCTACACCTTC. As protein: CSVEAGGDWDYGYTF.

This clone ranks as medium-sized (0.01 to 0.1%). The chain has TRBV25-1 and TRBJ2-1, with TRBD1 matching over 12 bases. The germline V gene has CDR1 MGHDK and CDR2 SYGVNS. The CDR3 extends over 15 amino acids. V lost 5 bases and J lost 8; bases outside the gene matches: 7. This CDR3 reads CASSHRDRGQYEQFF. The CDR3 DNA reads TGTGCCAGCAGTCACCGGGACAGGGGGCAATATGAGCAGTTCTTC.

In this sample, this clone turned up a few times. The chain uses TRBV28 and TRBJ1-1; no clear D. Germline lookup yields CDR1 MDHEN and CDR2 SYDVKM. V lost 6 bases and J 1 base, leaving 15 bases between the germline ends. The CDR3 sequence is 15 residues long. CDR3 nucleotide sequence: TGTGCCAGCAGCCCCGTGGAGTTGAGGAACACTGAAGCTTTCTTT. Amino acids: CASSPVELRNTEAFF.

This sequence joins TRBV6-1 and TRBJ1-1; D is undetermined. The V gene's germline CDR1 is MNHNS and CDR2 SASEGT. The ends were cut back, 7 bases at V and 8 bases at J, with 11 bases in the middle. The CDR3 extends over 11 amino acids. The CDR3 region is CASTRTEEAFF. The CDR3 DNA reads TGTGCCAGCACCCGGACGGAAGAAGCTTTCTTT.

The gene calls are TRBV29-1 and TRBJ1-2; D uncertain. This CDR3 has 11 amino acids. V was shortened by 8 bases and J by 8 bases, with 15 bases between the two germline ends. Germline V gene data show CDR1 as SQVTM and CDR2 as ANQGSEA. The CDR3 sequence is CSSSQVAGYTF. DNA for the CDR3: TGCAGCAGCTCCCAGGTAGCGGGCTACACCTTC.

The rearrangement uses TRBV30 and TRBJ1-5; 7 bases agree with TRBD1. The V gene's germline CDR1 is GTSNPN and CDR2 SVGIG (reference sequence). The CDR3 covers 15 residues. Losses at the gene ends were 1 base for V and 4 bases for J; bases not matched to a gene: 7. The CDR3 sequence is CAWSGGTVTNQPQHF. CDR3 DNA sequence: TGTGCCTGGAGTGGGGGGACAGTAACTAATCAGCCCCAGCATTTT.

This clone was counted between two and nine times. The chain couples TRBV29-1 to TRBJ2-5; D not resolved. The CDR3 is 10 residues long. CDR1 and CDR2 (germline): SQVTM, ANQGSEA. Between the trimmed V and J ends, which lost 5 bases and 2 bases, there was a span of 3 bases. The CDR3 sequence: CSVRQETQYF. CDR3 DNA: TGCAGCGTTCGGCAAGAGACCCAGTACTTC.

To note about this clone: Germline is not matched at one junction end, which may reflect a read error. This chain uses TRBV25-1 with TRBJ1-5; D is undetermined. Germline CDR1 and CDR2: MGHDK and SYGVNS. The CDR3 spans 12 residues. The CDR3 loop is CASSVGVQPQHF. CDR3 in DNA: TGCGCCAGCAGTGTAGGTGTACAGCCCCAGCATTTT.

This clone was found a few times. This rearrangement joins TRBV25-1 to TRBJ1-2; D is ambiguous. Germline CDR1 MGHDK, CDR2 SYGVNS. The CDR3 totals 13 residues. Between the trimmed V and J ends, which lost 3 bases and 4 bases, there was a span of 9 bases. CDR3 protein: CASSDRTSYGYTF. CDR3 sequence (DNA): TGTGCCAGCAGTGACCGGACGTCCTATGGCTACACCTTC.

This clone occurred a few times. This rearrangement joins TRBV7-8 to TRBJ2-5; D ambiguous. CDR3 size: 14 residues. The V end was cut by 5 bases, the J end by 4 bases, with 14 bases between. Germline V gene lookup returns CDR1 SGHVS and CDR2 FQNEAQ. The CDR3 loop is CASSDPGLPETQYF. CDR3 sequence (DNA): TGTGCCAGCAGCGACCCTGGGTTGCCAGAGACCCAGTACTTC. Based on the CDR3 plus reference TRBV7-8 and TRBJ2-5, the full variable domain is GAGVSQSPRYKVAKRGQDVALRCDPISGHVSLFWYQQALGQGPEFLTYFQNEAQLDKSGLPSDRFFAERPEGSVSTLKIQRTQQEDSAVYLCASSDPGLPETQYFGPGTRLLVL.

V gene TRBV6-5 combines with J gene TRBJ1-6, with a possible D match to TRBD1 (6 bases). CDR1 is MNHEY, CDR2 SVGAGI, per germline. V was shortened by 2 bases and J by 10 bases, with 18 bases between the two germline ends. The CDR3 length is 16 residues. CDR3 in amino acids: CASSYGGTGAASPLHF. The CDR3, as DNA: TGTGCCAGCAGTTACGGGGGAACGGGGGCGGCCTCACCCCTCCACTTT.

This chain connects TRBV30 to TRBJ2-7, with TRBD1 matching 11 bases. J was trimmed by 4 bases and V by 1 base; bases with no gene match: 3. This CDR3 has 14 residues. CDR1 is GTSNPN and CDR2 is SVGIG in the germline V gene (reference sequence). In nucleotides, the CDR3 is TGTGCCTGGAGTGGAGGGACAGGGGGGTACGAGCAGTACTTC. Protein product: CAWSGGTGGYEQYF.